Detailed here is one T cell receptor (beta chain). Its antigen is not known. The entirety of the isolated RNA underwent reverse transcription, so expressed TCRB transcripts were sequenced. Produced via immunoSEQ multiplex PCR; TCRdb's table is partial and in-frame only. The sample consists of 130,000 to 150,000 clones, 6.9% of them appearing once. This sample is drawn from a study of beta chain features in type 1 diabetes. The overall study: Age and gender were similar between patients and healthy donors, as were cell yields.

Sorted populations all had greater than 98% purity. The CDR3 has 14 amino acids. V lost 1 base, J lost 5 bases, and 2 bases stayed unmatched. Germline loops: CDR1 SEHNR, CDR2 FQNEAQ (reference sequence). Study-wide findings and caveats: Within patients, naive, central memory and Treg TCRB repertoires seemed more similar than within healthy donors.

V and J are TRBV7-9 and TRBJ2-7; TRBD1 aligns across 10 bases. This clonotype was obtained from a woman aged 25 to 39 in good health. Sequenced: central memory CD4+ T cells from blood. The CDR3 DNA reads as TGTGCCAGCAGCTTAGAGGGACAGGGGAACGAGCAGTACTTC. Amino acid sequence: CASSLEGQGNEQYF.